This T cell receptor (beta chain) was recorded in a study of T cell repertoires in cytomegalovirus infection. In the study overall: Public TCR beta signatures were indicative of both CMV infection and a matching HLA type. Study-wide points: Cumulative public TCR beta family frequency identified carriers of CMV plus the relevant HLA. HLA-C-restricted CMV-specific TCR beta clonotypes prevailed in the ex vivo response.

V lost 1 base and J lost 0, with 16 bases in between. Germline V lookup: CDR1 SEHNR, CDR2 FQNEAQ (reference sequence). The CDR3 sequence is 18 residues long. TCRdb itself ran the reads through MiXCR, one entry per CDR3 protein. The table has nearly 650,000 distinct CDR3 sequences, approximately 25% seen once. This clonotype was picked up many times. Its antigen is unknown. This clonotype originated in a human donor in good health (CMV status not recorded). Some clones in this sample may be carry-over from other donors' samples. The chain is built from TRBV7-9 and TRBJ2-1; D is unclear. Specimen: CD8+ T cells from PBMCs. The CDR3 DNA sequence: TGTGCCAGCAGCTTAGTAGGATTCACCCCAGGCTCCTACAATGAGCAGTTCTTC. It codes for CASSLVGFTPGSYNEQFF.